The 10 T cell receptor beta chains listed next were all sequenced from one sample in a study of technical replicates of blood from four donors. Assay used: immunoSEQ multiplex PCR; TCRdb lists only in-frame clones, some missing. Among about 80,000 clones listed, roughly 90% were seen once. Sequenced material: T cells isolated from PBMCs. The receptors were sampled from a human donor in good health.

The V call is TRBV6-1, the J call TRBJ2-2, with TRBD1 matching 7 bases. Germline CDR1 reads MNHNS; CDR2 reads SASEGT. With 1 base clipped from V and 3 bases from J, the junction kept 2 bases outside the gene matches. This CDR3 comprises 15 residues. Here the CDR3 DNA reads TGTGCCAGCAGTGAAGGGCAGGGGGACACCGGGGAGCTGTTTTTT. Protein product: CASSEGQGDTGELFF.

This rearrangement joins TRBV19 to TRBJ1-4; D gene uncertain. Germline assignment: CDR1 LNHDA and CDR2 SQIVND (reference sequence). The CDR3 length is 12 residues. With 6 bases removed from V and 8 bases from J, the gap between germline ends came to 10 bases. The CDR3 sequence: CASRRSAEKLFF. Here the CDR3 DNA reads TGTGCCAGTAGGAGGTCGGCCGAAAAACTGTTTTTT.

This clone showed up just once. The rearrangement uses TRBV27 and TRBJ2-2; TRBD2 matches 7 bases. The V and J ends lost 8 bases and 5 bases, in that order; junction bases with no gene match: 17. CDR1 is MNHEY and CDR2 is SMNVEV in the germline V gene (reference sequence). CDR3 size: 17 residues. The CDR3 loop reads CASALGWRELGTGELFF. As DNA, the CDR3 is TGTGCCAGCGCTCTAGGGTGGCGGGAGCTAGGGACCGGGGAGCTGTTTTTT.

The chain has TRBV11-3 and TRBJ2-1; no clear D gene. CDR1 and CDR2 (germline): SGHNT, YENEEA. The CDR3 totals 14 residues. V dropped 1 base and J dropped 5 bases, with 9 bases sitting between them. The CDR3 sequence: CASSLVGVNNEQFF. CDR3 DNA sequence: TGTGCCAGCAGCTTAGTCGGAGTAAACAATGAGCAGTTCTTC.

V usage is TRBV9 and J usage is TRBJ2-1; TRBD1 is a possible D gene (6 bases). The CDR3 sequence is 16 residues long. V was pared by 4 bases and J by 0 bases, with 14 bases between. Looked up from germline, CDR1 is SGDLS and CDR2 is YYNGEE. DNA of the CDR3: TGTGCCAGCAGCCTGAACAGGGCCAGCTCCTACAATGAGCAGTTCTTC. It yields the protein CASSLNRASSYNEQFF.

This chain joins TRBV28 and TRBJ2-7; 14 bases fit TRBD2. This CDR3 has 20 residues. Germline CDR1 reads MDHEN; CDR2 reads SYDVKM. Unmatched junction bases numbered 18, after V lost 6 bases and J lost 2 bases. CDR3: CASSLLPGLAGVFTAYEQYF. Here the CDR3 DNA reads TGTGCCAGCAGCCTCCTCCCGGGACTAGCGGGAGTGTTTACGGCCTACGAGCAGTACTTC.

Here the CDR3 reads CASSFIGQDLQETQYF. CDR3 sequence (DNA): TGTGCCAGCAGCTTCATAGGACAGGACCTACAAGAGACCCAGTACTTC. The rearrangement links TRBV5-6 to TRBJ2-5; 7 bases are a match to TRBD1. Germline assignment: CDR1 SGHDT and CDR2 YYEEEE. V dropped 2 bases and J dropped 2; count of bases not matched to a gene: 9. This CDR3 comprises 16 residues.

This rearrangement joins TRBV19 to TRBJ2-5, with TRBD2 matching over 13 bases. Germline V gene data show CDR1 as LNHDA and CDR2 as SQIVND (reference sequence). The V segment lost 6 bases and the J segment 5 bases; nucleotides outside the gene matches: 12. CDR3 length: 17 residues. Here the CDR3 reads CASSPRTSGRRGETQYF. Written as DNA, the CDR3 is TGTGCCAGTAGCCCCCGGACTAGCGGGAGACGGGGGGAGACCCAGTACTTC.

This sequence joins TRBV14 and TRBJ2-1, with 9 nucleotides matching TRBD1. V lost 6 bases and J lost 3; bases outside the gene matches: 6. Germline V CDR1 and CDR2: SGHDN, FVKESK. The CDR3 is made up of 15 amino acids. The CDR3 region is CASSGYRGHYNEQFF. The CDR3 DNA reads TGTGCCAGCAGTGGTTACAGGGGGCACTACAATGAGCAGTTCTTC.

The rearrangement links TRBV27 to TRBJ2-1; 13 nucleotides line up with TRBD2. This CDR3 is built from 16 residues. Germline V gene data show CDR1 as MNHEY and CDR2 as SMNVEV (reference sequence). Losses at the gene ends were 5 bases for V and 8 bases for J; bases not matched to a gene: 9. CDR3 nucleotide sequence: TGTGCCAGCAGTCCACTACTAGCGGGAGGGCCCGATGAGCAGTTCTTC. This codes for CASSPLLAGGPDEQFF.